The 24 T cell receptor beta chains below all came from one sample that was sequenced in a study of T cell repertoires in cytomegalovirus infection. Their antigen targets remain unknown. TCRdb re-called the reads through MiXCR, storing one row per CDR3 protein. The top ten hold about half of the sample, which has a few hundred thousand distinct CDR3 sequences, 40% seen once. The material was cultured PBMCs, obtained from culture after CMV antigen stimulation. The origin of the receptors is a human donor in good health (CMV status not recorded). Some clones in this sample may be carry-over from other donors' samples.

The sample holds a few counts of this clonotype. The CDR3 is CASSSPLEGRDTQYF. In DNA form, the CDR3 reads TGTGCCAGCAGTTCTCCGCTAGAAGGGCGCGATACGCAGTATTTT. This chain joins TRBV6-5 and TRBJ2-3; D is uncertain. V was trimmed by 4 bases and J by 6 bases, leaving 17 bases between them. Germline V gives CDR1 MNHEY, CDR2 SVGAGI. CDR3 length: 15 amino acids.

This chain connects TRBV2 to TRBJ2-4; tentatively, D is TRBD2 (6 bases). V lost 6 bases to trimming and J lost 15 bases, with 24 bases between them. The length of the CDR3 is 14 residues. CDR1 and CDR2 (germline): SNHLY, FYNNEI. CDR3 coding DNA: TGTGCCAGCAGGCCCGGGAGCCCACCGATGTATTTGTACTTC. Protein: CASRPGSPPMYLYF.

The J gene is TRBJ2-3, the V gene TRBV10-3, with 7 bases lining up with TRBD1. J was trimmed by 4 bases and V by 4 bases; bases with no gene match: 5. The CDR3 is 14 residues long. Germline V gives CDR1 ENHRY, CDR2 SYGVKD. CDR3 loop: CAISAGTESDTQYF. For the CDR3, the DNA is TGTGCCATCAGTGCCGGGACAGAATCAGATACGCAGTATTTT.

This chain joins TRBV6-1 and TRBJ2-7; TRBD1 matches 9 bases. The CDR3 loop spans 15 amino acids. The ends lost 8 bases at V and 5 bases at J; junction bases unmatched: 13. The germline CDR1 and CDR2 sequences are MNHNS and SASEGT. The CDR3 protein is CASCPGQGSVNEQYF. CDR3 nucleotides: TGTGCCAGCTGCCCGGGACAGGGTTCTGTAAACGAGCAGTACTTC.

The chain recombines TRBV10-3 with TRBJ1-1; tentatively, D is TRBD1 (5 bases). The CDR3 extends over 20 amino acids. Looked up from germline, CDR1 is ENHRY and CDR2 is SYGVKD. Trimming shortened V by 4 bases and J by 2 bases, and 29 bases separated the two germline ends. CDR3 in DNA: TGTGCCATCAGTGGTGGCAGGCCGCTATCCATGGGACCTCTAAACACTGAAGCTTTCTTT. Translated, it gives CAISGGRPLSMGPLNTEAFF.

This clonotype was counted ten times or more. The chain recombines TRBV7-2 with TRBJ2-5, with TRBD1 matching 7 bases. Germline CDR1 SGHTA, CDR2 FQGNSA. The CDR3 runs to 14 residues. Trimming cost V 4 bases and J 5 bases; bases outside gene matches: 7. CDR3 amino acids: CASSSNRGRETQYF. The CDR3 coding sequence is TGTGCCAGCAGCTCAAACAGGGGAAGGGAGACCCAGTACTTC.

This clonotype came up a few times. V usage is TRBV6-2 or TRBV6-3 and J usage is TRBJ2-1; 9 bases fit TRBD2. The V segment lost 2 bases and the J segment 8 bases; nucleotides outside the gene matches: 19. Looked up from germline, CDR1 is MNHEY and CDR2 is SVGEGT. The CDR3 has 19 amino acids. Here the CDR3 DNA reads TGTGCCAGCAGTTACCCCCGTGGGAGCGGGGGGCCAATCGGGGATGAGCAGTTCTTC. It is translated as CASSYPRGSGGPIGDEQFF.

The gene calls are TRBV19 and TRBJ2-1, with TRBD2 matching over 14 bases. Germline assignment: CDR1 LNHDA and CDR2 SQIVND (reference sequence). Trimming took 3 bases from V and 6 from J; bases not matched to a gene: 1. The CDR3 length is 15 residues. The CDR3 DNA reads TGTGCCAGTAGTATTGGGACTAGCGGGAGCAATGAGCAGTTCTTC. It translates to CASSIGTSGSNEQFF.

In regard to this clonotype: A far larger clone is off by one base, so a read error is likely. The gene calls are TRBV7-2 and TRBJ2-3, with unresolved D. Germline CDR1 SGHTA, CDR2 FQGNSA. CDR3 length equals 12 residues. The CDR3 sequence: CDSSLRTDTQYF. Written as DNA, the CDR3 is TGTGACAGCAGCTTACGCACAGATACGCAGTATTTT.

J is TRBJ2-7 and V is TRBV10-3, with D uncertain. Germline lookup yields CDR1 ENHRY and CDR2 SYGVKD. Trimming removed 0 bases at V and 2 bases at J, with 11 bases between. The CDR3 contains 15 residues. CDR3 residues: CAISESGDVTYEQYF. The DNA for the CDR3 is TGTGCCATCAGTGAGTCCGGTGATGTTACCTACGAGCAGTACTTC.

The genes are TRBV12-3 or TRBV12-4 and TRBJ2-7; possible D gene TRBD2, 5 bases. This CDR3 is 17 amino acids long. With 0 bases removed from V and 0 bases from J, the gap between germline ends came to 15 bases. CDR3 sequence (DNA): TGTGCCAGCAGTTTAGCTCTTGGTGGGGAGAGCTCCTACGAGCAGTACTTC. The encoded protein is CASSLALGGESSYEQYF.

The rearrangement uses TRBV20-1 and TRBJ1-4, with D perhaps matching TRBD1 (6 bases). Between the trimmed V and J ends, which lost 0 bases and 0 bases, there was a span of 14 bases. Germline loops: CDR1 DFQATT, CDR2 SNEGSKA (reference sequence). The CDR3 is 17 residues long. The CDR3 bases are TGCAGTGCTAGAGATTTGGGGGGGGGCACAACTAATGAAAAACTGTTTTTT. This encodes CSARDLGGGTTNEKLFF.

This chain uses TRBV5-1 with TRBJ2-1, with no clear D. The V and J ends lost 6 bases and 4 bases respectively, with 11 bases between them. The CDR3 runs to 13 residues. Germline CDR1 and CDR2: SGHRS and YFSETQ. The DNA of the CDR3 is TGCGCCAGCAACATGGGGTTTTACAATGAGCAGTTCTTC. Translated: CASNMGFYNEQFF.

The rearrangement uses TRBV3-1 and TRBJ2-3; TRBD2 agrees at 10 bases. Trimming at V came to 4 bases and at J to 5 bases, leaving 12 bases not matched to a gene. Germline CDR1 and CDR2: LGHDT and YNNKEL (reference sequence). There are 17 residues in the CDR3. CDR3 bases: TGTGCCAGCAGCCCCCCTGGGAGCGGGAGGGCCCAAGATACGCAGTATTTT. It yields the protein CASSPPGSGRAQDTQYF.

The rearrangement uses TRBV19 and TRBJ1-4; TRBD1 matches at 7 bases. V shed 6 bases, J shed 3 bases, and the junction held 10 bases outside the gene matches. CDR3 length: 16 residues. CDR1 and CDR2 from the germline V gene are LNHDA and SQIVND (reference sequence). This chain's CDR3 is CASRGTDTGANEKLFF. Written as DNA, the CDR3 is TGTGCCAGTAGAGGAACAGATACAGGGGCTAATGAAAAACTGTTTTTT.

This clonotype was counted between two and nine times. This sequence joins TRBV20-1 and TRBJ2-3; D is unresolved. CDR3 size: 16 residues. Deletions cut 0 bases from V and 0 bases from J, with 13 bases between. Per the germline V gene, CDR1 is DFQATT and CDR2 is SNEGSKA (reference sequence). Written as DNA, the CDR3 is TGCAGTGCTAGAGACCTAAGGACGGCTAGCACAGATACGCAGTATTTT. This sequence encodes CSARDLRTASTDTQYF.

This clonotype was seen a handful of times. The V call is TRBV20-1, the J call TRBJ2-6; 11 bases are shared with TRBD2. The CDR3 contains 17 residues. Unmatched junction bases numbered 3, after V lost 0 bases and J lost 2 bases. CDR1 DFQATT and CDR2 SNEGSKA come from the germline V gene (reference sequence). The CDR3 DNA follows: TGCAGTGCTAGAGATACTAGCGGGAGAGCTGGGGCCAACGTCCTGACTTTC. It yields the protein CSARDTSGRAGANVLTF.

The gene calls are TRBV6-2 or TRBV6-3 and TRBJ2-1, with D perhaps TRBD1 (5 bases). V was cut by 7 bases and J by 10 bases, with 14 bases left in between. CDR1 MNHEY and CDR2 SVGEGT come from the germline V gene. The CDR3 length is 12 residues. The CDR3 reads CASTKTWGEQFF. CDR3 DNA: TGTGCCAGCACTAAAACGTGGGGCGAGCAGTTCTTC.

This clonotype was observed a few times. V is TRBV19 and J is TRBJ1-4, with D tentatively TRBD1 (5 bases). CDR3 length equals 15 residues. The V gene's germline CDR1 is LNHDA and CDR2 SQIVND (reference sequence). With 10 bases removed from V and 5 bases from J, the gap between germline ends came to 20 bases. The CDR3 coding sequence is TGTGCCACCACTAACGCGGGGGGAATGAATGAAAAACTGTTTTTT. Translation gives CATTNAGGMNEKLFF.

A few counts support this clonotype. V is TRBV7-2 and J is TRBJ2-5, with 7 bases fitting TRBD2. Germline V gene data show CDR1 as SGHTA and CDR2 as FQGNSA. The CDR3 runs to 13 residues. Trimming took 7 bases from V and 4 from J; bases not matched to a gene: 6. The CDR3, as DNA: TGTGCCAGCACTCGCGGGAGAGCAGAGACCCAGTACTTC. Translating it yields CASTRGRAETQYF.

This chain uses TRBV27 with TRBJ2-1; tentatively, D is TRBD1 or TRBD2 (5 bases each). Germline V lookup: CDR1 MNHEY, CDR2 SMNVEV (reference sequence). Trimming cost V 1 base and J 3 bases, with 10 bases left between them. The CDR3 runs to 15 residues. The CDR3 spells CASSLWDQGYNEQFF. CDR3 DNA: TGTGCCAGCAGTTTATGGGACCAAGGCTACAATGAGCAGTTCTTC.

This clonotype came up a few times. V is TRBV5-4 and J is TRBJ1-1; TRBD1 matches 8 bases. The CDR3 sequence is 15 residues long. Germline lookup yields CDR1 SGHNT and CDR2 YYREEE (reference sequence). Trimming at V came to 4 bases and at J to 6 bases, leaving 11 bases not matched to a gene. The CDR3 bases are TGTGCCAGCAGCCCGAAGACAGGGGTCGGGGCTGAAGCTTTCTTT. It translates to CASSPKTGVGAEAFF. The full variable domain, with the rest looked up from reference TRBV5-4 and TRBJ1-1, is ETGVTQSPTHLIKTRGQQVTLRCSSQSGHNTVSWYQQALGQGPQFIFQYYREEENGRGNFPPRFSGLQFPNYSSELNVNALELDDSALYLCASSPKTGVGAEAFFGQGTRLTVV.

The chain joins TRBV10-2 to TRBJ1-5; D is uncertain. This CDR3 comprises 13 residues. Germline CDR1 is WSHSY and CDR2 is SAAADI. V was clipped by 4 bases and J by 9 bases, with 13 bases between them. The CDR3: CASSGDAIRPQHF. The CDR3 DNA is TGCGCCAGCAGTGGAGACGCTATACGGCCCCAGCATTTT.

The chain is built from TRBV28 and TRBJ1-5; maybe TRBD1 (6 bases). The CDR3 length is 18 residues. The germline V gene encodes CDR1 MDHEN and CDR2 SYDVKM. Trimming shortened V by 5 bases and J by 0 bases, and 20 bases separated the two germline ends. The CDR3 loop is CASSPPSDRSYSNQPQHF. The CDR3 DNA reads as TGTGCCAGCAGTCCTCCGTCAGACAGGTCTTATAGCAATCAGCCCCAGCATTTT.